A single sample is the source of the 28 T cell receptor beta chains below, sequenced in a study of blood T cell repertoires in COVID-19. TCRdb keeps only in-frame clones here, not all; method: immunoSEQ multiplex PCR. This repertoire shows a few hundred thousand clones, about nine tenths found once; its top ten account for roughly 13%. Sequences were obtained from peripheral blood. Source of these receptors: a woman aged 50 to 65 with COVID-19, enrolled during active disease.

The chain employs TRBV2 and TRBJ1-4; TRBD1 agrees at 7 bases. The ends lost 6 bases at V and 4 bases at J; junction bases unmatched: 8. Per the germline V gene, CDR1 is SNHLY and CDR2 is FYNNEI. The CDR3 spans 15 residues. CDR3 loop: CASSLGQDHNEKLFF. CDR3 sequence (DNA): TGTGCCAGCAGCCTCGGACAGGATCATAATGAAAAACTGTTTTTT.

The rearrangement links TRBV9 to TRBJ1-2, with 9 nucleotides matching TRBD1. Germline-derived CDR1 and CDR2 are SGDLS and YYNGEE. The CDR3 covers 16 residues. The V and J ends lost 3 bases and 4 bases, in that order; junction bases with no gene match: 10. This chain's CDR3 is CASSERTGVGGYGYTF. The CDR3 DNA reads as TGTGCCAGCAGCGAGCGGACAGGGGTCGGCGGCTATGGCTACACCTTC.

The CDR3, as DNA: TGTGCCAGCAGTGCTAGGACAGGGAACACCGGGGAGCTGTTTTTT. Translated: CASSARTGNTGELFF. The chain links TRBV25-1 to TRBJ2-2; 7 bases are a match to TRBD1. The CDR3 consists of 15 residues. Germline-derived CDR1 and CDR2 are MGHDK and SYGVNS. With V trimmed by 4 bases and J by 1 base, 3 bases remained unmatched.

CDR3 DNA: TGTGCCAGCAGTGAACGCAGCGGGGGTCTCAATGAGCAGTTCTTC. Amino acid sequence: CASSERSGGLNEQFF. V and J are TRBV2 and TRBJ2-1; 8 bases match TRBD2. Germline assignment: CDR1 SNHLY and CDR2 FYNNEI. The length of the CDR3 is 15 residues. The trim removed 2 bases at V and 6 bases at J, leaving 6 bases unmatched. The variable domain in full, completed from reference TRBV2 and TRBJ2-1, reads EPEVTQTPSHQVTQMGQEVILRCVPISNHLYFYWYRQILGQKVEFLVSFYNNEISEKSEIFDDQFSVERPDGSNFTLKIRSTKLEDSAMYFCASSERSGGLNEQFFGPGTRLTVL.

This clone showed up just once. The chain combines TRBV4-1 with TRBJ2-7; 7 bases are shared with TRBD1. Trimming cost V 4 bases and J 3 bases; bases outside gene matches: 3. This CDR3 is 13 amino acids long. The V gene's germline CDR1 is MGHRA and CDR2 YSYEKL. The CDR3 sequence is CASSPGTVYEQYF. The CDR3 nucleotides are TGCGCCAGCAGCCCCGGGACAGTCTACGAGCAGTACTTC.

On this clone itself: Other DNA variants within this sample encode the same CDR3. V usage is TRBV5-1 and J usage is TRBJ1-1; D uncertain. Germline CDR1 SGHRS, CDR2 YFSETQ. This CDR3 spans 13 amino acids. V lost 1 base, J lost 4 bases, and 8 bases lay in between. The CDR3, as DNA: TGCGCCAGCAGCTTGCGGGGAGGCACTGAAGCTTTCTTT. As protein: CASSLRGGTEAFF.

The rearrangement joins TRBV7-6 to TRBJ2-2; TRBD1 matches 9 bases. CDR1 and CDR2 (germline): SGHVS, FNYEAQ. V trimming: 1 base; J trimming: 3 bases; junction bases outside the gene matches: 6. This CDR3 has 17 residues. CDR3 nucleotides: TGTGCCAGCAGCTTAGGCTCAACAGGGGGCGACACCGGGGAGCTGTTTTTT. Translating gives CASSLGSTGGDTGELFF.

Remarks on this clone: Other DNA sequences in the same sample also yield this CDR3. The CDR3 DNA sequence: TGCGCCAGCAGCTTGACAGGTAGCAATCAGCCCCAGCATTTT. Translation: CASSLTGSNQPQHF. The rearrangement links TRBV5-1 to TRBJ1-5; TRBD1 might be the D (5 bases). V lost 1 base and J 0 bases, leaving 5 bases between the germline ends. Germline V gene data show CDR1 as SGHRS and CDR2 as YFSETQ. CDR3 length equals 14 residues.

V usage is TRBV20-1 and J usage is TRBJ1-5, with a weak D call TRBD1 (6 bases). V was pared by 3 bases and J by 7 bases, with 28 bases between. Germline lookup yields CDR1 DFQATT and CDR2 SNEGSKA (reference sequence). The CDR3 consists of 18 residues. The CDR3 DNA reads TGCAGTGCTAGTTCGCAGAGTTCTAATACAGGGTTAAGGCAGCCCCAGCATTTT. Translated, it gives CSASSQSSNTGLRQPQHF.

V and J are TRBV7-2 and TRBJ2-5; no reliable D call. Per the germline V gene, CDR1 is SGHTA and CDR2 is FQGNSA. This CDR3 has 15 residues. Trimming took 2 bases from V and 1 from J, leaving 11 bases between them. The CDR3 loop is CASSLFLDSQETQYF. Here the CDR3 DNA reads TGTGCCAGCAGCTTATTCCTTGACTCCCAAGAGACCCAGTACTTC. The full variable domain, its missing parts supplied by reference TRBV7-2 and TRBJ2-5, is GAGVSQSPSNKVTEKGKDVELRCDPISGHTALYWYRQSLGQGLEFLIYFQGNSAPDKSGLPSDRFSAERTGGSVSTLTIQRTQQEDSAVYLCASSLFLDSQETQYFGPGTRLLVL.

V is TRBV5-5 and J is TRBJ1-1; D might be TRBD1 (5 bases). The CDR3 runs to 16 residues. CDR1 and CDR2 from the germline V gene are SGHKS and YYEKEE (reference sequence). The V end was cut by 0 bases, the J end by 6 bases, with 18 bases between. The CDR3: CASSLGRFGTGAEAFF. The CDR3 DNA follows: TGTGCCAGCAGCTTGGGACGGTTTGGGACTGGGGCTGAAGCTTTCTTT.

This chain uses TRBV2 with TRBJ1-6; D not resolved. The CDR3 is 11 amino acids. CDR1 is SNHLY and CDR2 is FYNNEI in the germline V gene. V was cut by 4 bases and J by 14 bases, with 9 bases left in between. CDR3 amino acids: CASSATQTLHF. The CDR3 DNA sequence: TGTGCCAGCAGTGCCACACAGACCCTCCACTTT.

This chain links TRBV24-1 with TRBJ2-5, with 7 bases lining up with TRBD2. CDR1 and CDR2 from the germline V gene are KGHDR and SFDVKD. The CDR3 spans 14 residues. V was pared by 2 bases and J by 5 bases, with 4 bases of the junction left unmatched. The CDR3 bases are TGTGCCACCAGTGATTCGCTAGCGGTGGAGACCCAGTACTTC. Its translation is CATSDSLAVETQYF.

The CDR3 sequence: CAWFPEFGGEQFF. In DNA form, the CDR3 reads TGTGCCTGGTTCCCGGAGTTCGGGGGTGAGCAGTTCTTC. The chain recombines TRBV30 with TRBJ2-1; D perhaps matches TRBD2 (6 bases). Germline V lookup: CDR1 GTSNPN, CDR2 SVGIG (reference sequence). V lost 5 bases and J lost 9, with 17 bases in between. The CDR3 is 13 amino acids.

This chain connects TRBV6-2 or TRBV6-3 to TRBJ2-7, with TRBD1 identical over 10 bases. Per germline, CDR1 MNHEY and CDR2 SVGEGT. Losses at the gene ends were 3 bases for V and 1 base for J; bases not matched to a gene: 3. The CDR3 has 15 amino acids. The CDR3 protein is CASSYLGQGSYEQYF. As DNA, the CDR3 is TGTGCCAGCAGTTATCTGGGACAGGGGTCCTACGAGCAGTACTTC.

The V call is TRBV10-3, the J call TRBJ2-1, with 8 bases matching TRBD1. Germline loops: CDR1 ENHRY, CDR2 SYGVKD. The V gene end was trimmed by 3 bases and the J gene end by 8 bases; junction bases not matched to a gene: 6. The CDR3 contains 14 residues. CDR3 sequence (DNA): TGTGCCATCAGTGATGATCAGGGGGCAGATGAGCAGTTCTTC. This encodes CAISDDQGADEQFF.

This chain joins TRBV19 and TRBJ2-1; TRBD2 is a possible D gene (5 bases). Between the trimmed V and J ends, which lost 7 bases and 9 bases, there was a span of 16 bases. The length of the CDR3 is 13 residues. Germline CDR1 is LNHDA and CDR2 is SQIVND (reference sequence). CDR3 coding DNA: TGTGCCAGTACCGGACGGACTGCGGGTGAGCAGTTCTTC. Protein product: CASTGRTAGEQFF. The full variable domain, with the rest looked up from reference TRBV19 and TRBJ2-1, is DGGITQSPKYLFRKEGQNVTLSCEQNLNHDAMYWYRQDPGQGLRLIYYSQIVNDFQKGDIAEGYSVSREKKESFPLTVTSAQKNPTAFYLCASTGRTAGEQFFGPGTRLTVL.

The chain uses TRBV5-1 and TRBJ1-2; D may be TRBD1 (5 bases). Germline V CDR1 and CDR2: SGHRS, YFSETQ. CDR3 size: 16 residues. Trimming took 0 bases from V and 3 from J, leaving 15 bases between them. The CDR3 DNA follows: TGCGCCAGCAGCTTGGCCGGGGGAGGAGGGGACTATGGCTACACCTTC. Translating gives CASSLAGGGGDYGYTF.

This chain connects TRBV11-2 to TRBJ2-7; 10 nucleotides match TRBD1. Germline V gene data show CDR1 as SGHAT and CDR2 as FQNNGV. The CDR3 runs to 15 residues. V lost 5 bases to trimming and J lost 2 bases; unmatched junction nucleotides: 6. The DNA for the CDR3 is TGTGCCAGCAGCCTACCCGGGACAGGGGCCTACGAGCAGTACTTC. This translates into CASSLPGTGAYEQYF.

This clone came up once. The chain has TRBV2 and TRBJ1-2; perhaps TRBD1 as D (5 bases). The CDR3 is made up of 13 amino acids. Germline assignment: CDR1 SNHLY and CDR2 FYNNEI. Trimming took off 8 bases at V and 0 bases at J, with 10 bases between the two ends. The DNA of the CDR3 is TGTGCCAGCGAGGACAATACTAACTATGGCTACACCTTC. This encodes CASEDNTNYGYTF. Complete variable domain (other parts from reference TRBV2 and TRBJ1-2): EPEVTQTPSHQVTQMGQEVILRCVPISNHLYFYWYRQILGQKVEFLVSFYNNEISEKSEIFDDQFSVERPDGSNFTLKIRSTKLEDSAMYFCASEDNTNYGYTFGSGTRLTVV.

The V and J genes are TRBV9 and TRBJ1-1; possible D gene TRBD1, 6 bases. The germline CDR1 and CDR2 sequences are SGDLS and YYNGEE. Trimming took off 1 base at V and 4 bases at J, with 14 bases between the two ends. The CDR3 is made up of 15 amino acids. The CDR3 coding sequence is TGTGCCAGCAGCGTATGGAAGGGGGGGAGCACTGAAGCTTTCTTT. Its translation: CASSVWKGGSTEAFF.

This chain uses TRBV27 with TRBJ1-1; TRBD1 might be the D (5 bases). The V gene's germline CDR1 is MNHEY and CDR2 SMNVEV (reference sequence). This CDR3 spans 12 amino acids. With 10 bases removed from V and 4 bases from J, the gap between germline ends came to 13 bases. For the CDR3, the DNA is TGTGCCACCTCTCGGGGGGGCACTGAAGCTTTCTTT. Encoded protein: CATSRGGTEAFF.

The table lists this clone with a few counts. This chain links TRBV5-1 with TRBJ1-1; D is ambiguous. V dropped 0 bases and J dropped 5 bases, with 14 bases sitting between them. This CDR3 spans 15 amino acids. The germline gives CDR1 SGHRS, CDR2 YFSETQ. The CDR3 DNA reads as TGCGCCAGCAGCTTGGTGTCAGCGGAGGAGACTGAAGCTTTCTTT. Its translation is CASSLVSAEETEAFF.

The rearrangement joins TRBV7-9 to TRBJ1-2; a possible D gene is TRBD1 (6 bases). This CDR3 region has 13 residues. In germline, CDR1 is SEHNR, CDR2 FQNEAQ (reference sequence). V lost 4 bases, J lost 3 bases, and 9 bases lay in between. The CDR3 reads CASSSYRDYGYTF. The CDR3 bases are TGTGCCAGCAGCTCGTACAGGGACTATGGCTACACCTTC.

The chain combines TRBV23-1 with TRBJ2-5; TRBD2 matches 7 bases. TRBV23-1 is sorted into the ORF group, with uncertain function. The CDR3 is made up of 14 amino acids. The V segment lost 7 bases and the J segment 0 bases; nucleotides outside the gene matches: 5. The DNA of the CDR3 is TGCGCCAGCACCGCCAGCGGGGACCAAGAGACCCAGTACTTC. Its protein is CASTASGDQETQYF.

The rearrangement joins TRBV3-1 (or the pseudogene TRBV3-2) to TRBJ2-3; D not certain. The CDR3 runs 16 residues. V lost 4 bases to trimming and J lost 0 bases, with 14 bases between them. Germline assignment: CDR1 LGHDT and CDR2 YNNKEL (reference sequence). The DNA of the CDR3 is TGTGCCAGCAGCCCACAAGTCCCGGGTAGCACAGATACGCAGTATTTT. Residues: CASSPQVPGSTDTQYF.

This sequence joins TRBV3-1 (or the pseudogene TRBV3-2) and TRBJ1-2, with D possibly TRBD1 on 5 matching bases. The CDR3 has 15 residues. Germline assignment: CDR1 LGHDT and CDR2 YNNKEL (reference sequence). Trimming cost V 1 base and J 8 bases, with 17 bases left between them. CDR3 amino acids: CASSQVMGGREGYTF. CDR3 DNA sequence: TGTGCCAGCAGCCAAGTTATGGGGGGAAGGGAAGGCTACACCTTC.

The rearrangement joins TRBV18 to TRBJ2-1, with 7 bases matching TRBD1. This CDR3 has 16 residues. CDR1 is KGHSH, CDR2 LQKENI, per germline. Losses at the gene ends were 3 bases for V and 0 bases for J; bases not matched to a gene: 5. The CDR3 reads CASSPGQSSSYNEQFF. The CDR3 nucleotides read TGTGCCAGCTCACCGGGACAGTCGAGCTCCTACAATGAGCAGTTCTTC.